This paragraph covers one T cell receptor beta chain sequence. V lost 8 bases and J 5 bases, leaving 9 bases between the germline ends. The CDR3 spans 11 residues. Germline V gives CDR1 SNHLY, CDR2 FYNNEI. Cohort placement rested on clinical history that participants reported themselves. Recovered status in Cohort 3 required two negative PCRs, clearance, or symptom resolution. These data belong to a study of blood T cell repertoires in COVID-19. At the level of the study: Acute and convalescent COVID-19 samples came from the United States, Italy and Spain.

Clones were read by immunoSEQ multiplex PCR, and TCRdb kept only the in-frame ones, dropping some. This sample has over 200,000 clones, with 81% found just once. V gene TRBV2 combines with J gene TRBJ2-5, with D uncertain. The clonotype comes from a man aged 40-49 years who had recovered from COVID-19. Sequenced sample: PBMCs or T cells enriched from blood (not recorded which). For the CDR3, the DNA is TGTGCCAGCGGGCCCAGGGAGACCCAGTACTTC. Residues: CASGPRETQYF.